This T cell receptor (beta chain) was documented in a study of T cells in Graves' hyperthyroidism and ophthalmopathy. Amplified TCR beta CDR3 regions derived from RNA transcripts. Researchers ran a first-round RT-PCR on the TCR CDR3 using the HTBI primer set. A single record per CDR3 protein comes from TCRdb applying MiXCR to the multiplex PCR reads. The sample includes a few hundred thousand distinct CDR3 sequences, around 18% of them seen just once. This CDR3 is 15 amino acids long. The V segment lost 2 bases and the J segment 6 bases; nucleotides outside the gene matches: 7. CDR1 and CDR2 from the germline V gene are MNHEY and SVGAGI.

The chain joins TRBV6-5 to TRBJ2-1; the match to TRBD2 covers 7 bases. This clonotype was sampled from a middle-aged man with Graves' hyperthyroidism. Sequenced sample: blood. Here the CDR3 DNA reads TGTGCCAGCAGTTACATTCGGCGGGAGAGCAATGAGCAGTTCTTC. It codes for CASSYIRRESNEQFF.